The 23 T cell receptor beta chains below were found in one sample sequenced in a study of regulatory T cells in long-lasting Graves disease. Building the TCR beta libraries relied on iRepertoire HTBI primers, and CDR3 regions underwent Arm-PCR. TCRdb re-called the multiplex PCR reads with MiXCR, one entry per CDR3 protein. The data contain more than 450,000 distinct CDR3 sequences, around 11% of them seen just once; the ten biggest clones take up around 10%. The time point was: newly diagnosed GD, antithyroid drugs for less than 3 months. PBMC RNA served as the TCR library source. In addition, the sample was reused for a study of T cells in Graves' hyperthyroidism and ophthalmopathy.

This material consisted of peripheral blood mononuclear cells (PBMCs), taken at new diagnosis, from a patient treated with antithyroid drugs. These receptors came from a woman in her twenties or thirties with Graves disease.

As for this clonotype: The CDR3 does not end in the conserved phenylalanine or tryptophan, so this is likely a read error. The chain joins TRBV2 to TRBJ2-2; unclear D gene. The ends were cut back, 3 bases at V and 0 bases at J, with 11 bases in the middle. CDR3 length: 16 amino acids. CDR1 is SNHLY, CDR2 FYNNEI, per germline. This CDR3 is CASSDWAAPNTGELFL. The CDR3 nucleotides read TGTGCCAGCAGTGACTGGGCTGCCCCGAACACCGGGGAGCTGTTTCTT.

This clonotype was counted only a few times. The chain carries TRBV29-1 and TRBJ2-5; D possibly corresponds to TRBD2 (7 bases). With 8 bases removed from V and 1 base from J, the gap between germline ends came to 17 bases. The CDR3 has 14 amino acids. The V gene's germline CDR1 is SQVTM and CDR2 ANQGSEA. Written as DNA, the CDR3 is TGCAGCTCCATCGGGGGGCAGGTCCAAGAGACCCAGTACTTC. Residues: CSSIGGQVQETQYF.

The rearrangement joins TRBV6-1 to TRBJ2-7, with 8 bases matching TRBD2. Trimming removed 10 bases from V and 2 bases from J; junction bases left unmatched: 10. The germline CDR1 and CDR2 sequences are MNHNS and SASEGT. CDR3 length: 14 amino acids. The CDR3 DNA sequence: TGTGCCACCGGGAGGAGCGGGAGTACCTACGAGCAGTACTTC. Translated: CATGRSGSTYEQYF.

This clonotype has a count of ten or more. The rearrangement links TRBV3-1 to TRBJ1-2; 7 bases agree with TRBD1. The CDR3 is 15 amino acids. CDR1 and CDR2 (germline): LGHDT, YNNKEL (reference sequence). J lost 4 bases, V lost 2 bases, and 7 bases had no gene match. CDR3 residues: CASSQSDRVRYGYTF. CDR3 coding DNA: TGTGCCAGCAGCCAATCCGACAGGGTACGCTATGGCTACACCTTC.

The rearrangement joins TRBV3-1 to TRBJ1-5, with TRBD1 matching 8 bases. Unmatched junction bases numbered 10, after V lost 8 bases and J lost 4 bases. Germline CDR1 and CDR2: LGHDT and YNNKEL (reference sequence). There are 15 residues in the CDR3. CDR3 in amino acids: CASGPSGQGNQPQHF. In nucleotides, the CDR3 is TGTGCCAGCGGACCAAGTGGACAGGGTAATCAGCCCCAGCATTTT.

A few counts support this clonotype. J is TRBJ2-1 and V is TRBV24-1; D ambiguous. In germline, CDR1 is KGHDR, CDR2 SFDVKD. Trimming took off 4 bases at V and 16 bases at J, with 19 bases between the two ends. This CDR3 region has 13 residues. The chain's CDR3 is CATSDPYPRRRFF. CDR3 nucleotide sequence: TGTGCCACCAGTGACCCCTACCCGAGACGGCGTTTCTTC.

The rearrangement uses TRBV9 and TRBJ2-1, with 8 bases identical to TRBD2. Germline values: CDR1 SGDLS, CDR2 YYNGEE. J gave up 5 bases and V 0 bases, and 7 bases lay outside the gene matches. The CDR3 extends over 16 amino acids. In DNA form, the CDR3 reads TGTGCCAGCAGCGTAGGAATGGGTAGCGGGAACAATGAGCAGTTCTTC. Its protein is CASSVGMGSGNNEQFF.

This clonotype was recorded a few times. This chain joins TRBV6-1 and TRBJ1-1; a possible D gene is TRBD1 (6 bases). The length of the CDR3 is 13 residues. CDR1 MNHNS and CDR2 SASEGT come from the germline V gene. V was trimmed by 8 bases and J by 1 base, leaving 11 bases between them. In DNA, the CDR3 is TGTGCCAGCGGGGGGCGGTGGAACACTGAAGCTTTCTTT. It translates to CASGGRWNTEAFF.

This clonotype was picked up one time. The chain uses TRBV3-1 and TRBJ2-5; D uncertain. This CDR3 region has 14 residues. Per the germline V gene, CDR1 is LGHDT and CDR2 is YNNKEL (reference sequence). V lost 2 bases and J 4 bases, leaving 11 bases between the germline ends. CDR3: CASSQQPDRETQYF. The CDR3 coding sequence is TGTGCCAGCAGCCAACAACCGGACCGAGAGACCCAGTACTTC.

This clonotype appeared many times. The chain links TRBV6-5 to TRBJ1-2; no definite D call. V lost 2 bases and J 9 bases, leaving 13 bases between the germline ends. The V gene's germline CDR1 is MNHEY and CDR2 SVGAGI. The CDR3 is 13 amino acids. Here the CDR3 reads CASSYDPIRRYTF. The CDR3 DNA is TGTGCCAGCAGTTACGATCCGATCCGGCGCTACACCTTC.

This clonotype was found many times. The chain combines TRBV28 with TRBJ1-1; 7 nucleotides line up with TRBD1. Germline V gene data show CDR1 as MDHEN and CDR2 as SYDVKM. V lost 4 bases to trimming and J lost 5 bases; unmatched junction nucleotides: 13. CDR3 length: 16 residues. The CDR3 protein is CASSSGPGQRGTEAFF. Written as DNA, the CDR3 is TGTGCCAGCAGTTCAGGGCCGGGACAGAGAGGTACTGAAGCTTTCTTT.

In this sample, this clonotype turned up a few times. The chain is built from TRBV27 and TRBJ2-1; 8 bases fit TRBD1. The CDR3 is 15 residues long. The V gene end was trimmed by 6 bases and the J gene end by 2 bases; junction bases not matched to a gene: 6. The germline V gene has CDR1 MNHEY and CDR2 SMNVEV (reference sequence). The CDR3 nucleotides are TGTGCCAGCAGCGCAAAGACAGGGGCCTACAATGAGCAGTTCTTC. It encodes CASSAKTGAYNEQFF.

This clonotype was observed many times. This CDR3 is CASSPRGGGSPYNEQFF. In DNA, the CDR3 is TGTGCCAGCAGCCCGAGGGGGGGCGGGAGCCCCTACAATGAGCAGTTCTTC. The chain carries TRBV27 and TRBJ2-1; D is perhaps TRBD2 (7 bases). The CDR3 covers 17 residues. Per the germline V gene, CDR1 is MNHEY and CDR2 is SMNVEV (reference sequence). The V and J ends lost 6 bases and 2 bases respectively, with 20 bases between them.

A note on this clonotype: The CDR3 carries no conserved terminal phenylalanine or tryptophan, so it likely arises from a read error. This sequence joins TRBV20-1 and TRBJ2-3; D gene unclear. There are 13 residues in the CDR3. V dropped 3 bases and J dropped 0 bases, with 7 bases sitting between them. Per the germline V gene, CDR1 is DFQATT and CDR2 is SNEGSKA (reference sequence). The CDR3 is CSARHTSTDTQYL. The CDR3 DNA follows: TGCAGTGCTAGGCATACTAGCACAGATACGCAGTATCTT.

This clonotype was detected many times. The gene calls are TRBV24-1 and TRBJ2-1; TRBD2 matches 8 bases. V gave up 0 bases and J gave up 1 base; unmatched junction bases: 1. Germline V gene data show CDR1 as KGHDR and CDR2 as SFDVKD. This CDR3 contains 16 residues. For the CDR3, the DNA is TGTGCCACCAGTGATTTGGGCGGGGGGTCCTACAATGAGCAGTTCTTC. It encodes CATSDLGGGSYNEQFF.

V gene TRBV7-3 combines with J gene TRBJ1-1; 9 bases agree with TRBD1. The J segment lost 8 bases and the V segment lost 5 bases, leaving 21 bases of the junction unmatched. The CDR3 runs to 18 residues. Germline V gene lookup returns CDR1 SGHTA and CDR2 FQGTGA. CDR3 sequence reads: CASSHRRASGTGTSEAFF. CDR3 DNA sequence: TGTGCCAGCAGCCACAGGCGGGCTAGCGGGACAGGGACTTCCGAAGCTTTCTTT.

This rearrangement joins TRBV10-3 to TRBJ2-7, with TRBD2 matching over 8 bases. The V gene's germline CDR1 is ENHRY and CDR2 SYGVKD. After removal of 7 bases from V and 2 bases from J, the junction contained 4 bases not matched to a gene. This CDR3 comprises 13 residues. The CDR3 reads CAITAGAAYEQYF. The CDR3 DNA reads TGTGCCATCACAGCGGGAGCCGCCTACGAGCAGTACTTC.

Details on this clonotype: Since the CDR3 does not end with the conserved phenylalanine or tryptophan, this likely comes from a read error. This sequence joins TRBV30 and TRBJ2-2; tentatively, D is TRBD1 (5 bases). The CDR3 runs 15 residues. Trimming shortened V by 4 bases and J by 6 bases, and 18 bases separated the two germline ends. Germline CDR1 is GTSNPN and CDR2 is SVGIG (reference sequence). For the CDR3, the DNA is TGTGCCTGGAAATGGTCAGGGAATTTCGCCGGGGAGCTGTTTCTT. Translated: CAWKWSGNFAGELFL.

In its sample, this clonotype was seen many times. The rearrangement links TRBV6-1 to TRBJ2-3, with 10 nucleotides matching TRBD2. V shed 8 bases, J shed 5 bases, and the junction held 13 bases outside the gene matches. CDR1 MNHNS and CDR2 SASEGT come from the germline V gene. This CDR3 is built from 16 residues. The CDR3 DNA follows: TGTGCCAGCTCATCCGCCGAGCGGGAGGGGGAAGATACGCAGTATTTT. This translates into CASSSAEREGEDTQYF.

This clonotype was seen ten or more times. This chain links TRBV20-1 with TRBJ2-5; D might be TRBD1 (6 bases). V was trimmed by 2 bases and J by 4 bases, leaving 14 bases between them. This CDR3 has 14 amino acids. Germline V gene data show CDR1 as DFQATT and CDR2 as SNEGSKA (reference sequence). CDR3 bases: TGCAGTGCTAGACGAGGGGGAGTGAGAGAGACCCAGTACTTC. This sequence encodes CSARRGGVRETQYF.

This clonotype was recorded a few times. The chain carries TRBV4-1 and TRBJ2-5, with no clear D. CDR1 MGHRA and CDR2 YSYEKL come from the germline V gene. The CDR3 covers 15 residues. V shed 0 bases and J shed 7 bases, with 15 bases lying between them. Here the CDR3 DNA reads TGCGCCAGCAGCCAAGAGTTGACGACGCCCCGGACCCAGTACTTC. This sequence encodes CASSQELTTPRTQYF.

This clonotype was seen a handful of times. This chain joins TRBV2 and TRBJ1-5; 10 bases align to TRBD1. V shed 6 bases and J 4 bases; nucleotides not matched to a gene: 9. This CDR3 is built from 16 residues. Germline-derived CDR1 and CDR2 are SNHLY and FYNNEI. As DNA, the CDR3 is TGTGCCAGCAGGGGTACGGACAGGGGGGTAAATCAGCCCCAGCATTTT. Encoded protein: CASRGTDRGVNQPQHF.

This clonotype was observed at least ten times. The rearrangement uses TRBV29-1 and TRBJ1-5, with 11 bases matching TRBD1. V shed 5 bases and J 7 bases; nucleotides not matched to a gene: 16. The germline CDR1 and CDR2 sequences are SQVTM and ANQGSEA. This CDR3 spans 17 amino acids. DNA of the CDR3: TGCAGCGTTCTCAGGACAGGGGGCGCGAAACGGGGACAGCCCCAGCATTTT. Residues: CSVLRTGGAKRGQPQHF.